A selection of T cell receptor beta chains follows, all from one sample in a study of technical replicates of blood from several donors. The assay was immunoSEQ multiplex PCR, and TCRdb's table has in-frame clones only and misses some. The sample holds approximately 73,000 clones, over 80% seen once. The source material was T cells isolated from PBMCs. The receptors come from a human donor in good health. The CDR3 runs from the conserved cysteine through the conserved F or W. D genes are given only for firm matches. Rows may omit the clone size; those that give it use once, few, many or a size class.

v_call,clone_size,j_call,d_call,cdr3_nt,cdr3_aa
TRBV4-1,NA,TRBJ2-1,NA,TGCGCCAGCAGCCAAGCAGGTTACAATGAGCAGTTCTTC,CASSQAGYNEQFF
TRBV28,NA,TRBJ1-1,TRBD1,TGTGCCAGCAGTTTAGTTCGGACAGGGCACCTGAACACTGAAGCTTTCTTT,CASSLVRTGHLNTEAFF
TRBV16,once,TRBJ1-2,NA,TGTGCCAGCAGCCTTGGACCAGGGGCCTATGGCTACACCTTC,CASSLGPGAYGYTF
TRBV6-5,NA,TRBJ2-1,TRBD1,TGTGCCAGCCGGGCACAGGGGCAAGGGTTCAATGAGCAGTTCTTC,CASRAQGQGFNEQFF
TRBV18,NA,TRBJ2-5,NA,TGTGCCAGCTCACCACCCCTCCAAGAGACCCAGTACTTC,CASSPPLQETQYF
TRBV29-1,NA,TRBJ1-1,NA,TGCAGCGTTGAAGATCCTGGCTCTTTCGTCGCTGAAGCTTTCTTT,CSVEDPGSFVAEAFF
TRBV30,NA,TRBJ2-7,NA,TGTGCCTGGAGCGCCACTAACTACGAGCAGTACTTC,CAWSATNYEQYF
TRBV7-2,NA,TRBJ2-2,TRBD1,TGTGCCAGCAGCTTAGAAGGACAGGGACGGGAGCTGTTTTTT,CASSLEGQGRELFF
TRBV11-2,NA,TRBJ2-1,TRBD1,TGTGCCAGCAGCCTGGGACAGGTAAACAATGAGCAGTTCTTC,CASSLGQVNNEQFF
TRBV12-5,NA,TRBJ2-1,TRBD1,TGTGCTAGTGGTCCCCCCGGGACAGGGAGGTACAATGAGCAGTTCTTC,CASGPPGTGRYNEQFF
TRBV6-6,NA,TRBJ2-7,NA,TGTGCCAGCAGTCCCGACCCCAGGCTAGAGCAGTACTTC,CASSPDPRLEQYF
TRBV11-3,NA,TRBJ2-3,TRBD2,TGTGCCAGCAGCTTATGGGTCGGGACTAGCGGACTTAGCACAGATACGCAGTATTTT,CASSLWVGTSGLSTDTQYF
TRBV11-2,NA,TRBJ2-7,NA,TGTGCCAGCAGCTTATCATCAGGGCCAGCCTACGAGCAGTACTTC,CASSLSSGPAYEQYF
TRBV4-3,NA,TRBJ2-7,NA,TGCGCCAGCAGCCAAGATTTCGGGACTGTCTACGAGCAGTACTTC,CASSQDFGTVYEQYF
TRBV10-3,NA,TRBJ2-7,NA,TGTGCCATCAGTGAGTCTAGTGTCTCCTACGAGCAGTACTTC,CAISESSVSYEQYF
TRBV27,NA,TRBJ2-7,NA,TGTGCCAGCAGCACAGGGAACGAGCAGTACTTC,CASSTGNEQYF
TRBV28,once,TRBJ1-3,NA,TGTGCCAGCTCACAGGTTCCGGACTCTGGAAACACCATATATTTT,CASSQVPDSGNTIYF
TRBV6-1,NA,TRBJ2-2,NA,TGTGCCAGCAGTGAAGCGCTTCACAGTGGCGGGGAGCTGTTTTTT,CASSEALHSGGELFF
TRBV27,NA,TRBJ2-1,TRBD2,TGTGCCAGCAGTTTAAGTACTAGCGGAATCCATGAGCAGTTCTTC,CASSLSTSGIHEQFF
TRBV5-8,NA,TRBJ2-1,NA,TGTGCCAGCAGCCCCAGGACAGTCTACAATGAGCAGTTCTTC,CASSPRTVYNEQFF
TRBV6-5,NA,TRBJ2-1,NA,TGTGCCAGCAGGAGGTGGGATGAGCAGTTCTTC,CASRRWDEQFF
TRBV7-6,NA,TRBJ1-2,TRBD1,TGTGCCAGCAGTATACAGGGGGCCAGCTATGGCTACACCTTC,CASSIQGASYGYTF
TRBV25-1,few,TRBJ1-5,NA,TGTGCCAGCAGTGAATCTAACAGTGGAAATCAGCCCCAGCATTTT,CASSESNSGNQPQHF
TRBV28,few,TRBJ1-1,NA,TGTGCCAGCAGTCCCTCTGAAGCTTTCTTT,CASSPSEAFF
TRBV5-6,once,TRBJ2-5,TRBD2,TGTGCCAGCAGATTTGGGACTAGCGGGTTTCAAGAGACCCAGTACTTC,CASRFGTSGFQETQYF
TRBV6-5,NA,TRBJ2-7,TRBD1,TGTGCCAGCAGCTCCGGGACAGGGGCGGGGGAGCAGTACTTC,CASSSGTGAGEQYF
TRBV6-1,NA,TRBJ2-1,NA,TGTGCCAGCAGTCTACTATCGGTCACAAACAATGAGCAGTTCTTC,CASSLLSVTNNEQFF
TRBV28,once,TRBJ2-7,TRBD2,TGTGCCAGCAGTTTAACGGGACTAGCTTACGAGCAGTACTTC,CASSLTGLAYEQYF
TRBV2,NA,TRBJ1-5,NA,TGTGCCACATCCAGGGACTCGGGCAATCAGCCCCAGCATTTT,CATSRDSGNQPQHF
TRBV29-1,NA,TRBJ2-1,TRBD1,TGCAGCGTTGATGTGACAGGGGGGGATGAGCAGTTCTTC,CSVDVTGGDEQFF
TRBV30,NA,TRBJ1-2,TRBD1,TGTGCCTGGGCGCTCGACAGGGGGCACGCATATGGCTACACCTTC,CAWALDRGHAYGYTF
TRBV27,once,TRBJ2-1,TRBD2,TGTGCCACTCAACCACTAGCGGGAGTAGACAATGAGCAGTTCTTC,CATQPLAGVDNEQFF
TRBV7-9,NA,TRBJ2-3,TRBD2,TGTGCCAGCAGCGGGGGGACTAGCGGGCTATTCACAGATACGCAGTATTTT,CASSGGTSGLFTDTQYF
TRBV18,NA,TRBJ1-4,NA,TGTGCCAGCTCACCAAATTCGGTTACAAGGGGTGAAAAACTGTTTTTT,CASSPNSVTRGEKLFF
TRBV4-3,NA,TRBJ2-7,NA,TGCGCCAGCAGCCAAGTTTCCAGCGGGTCCTACGAGCAGTACTTC,CASSQVSSGSYEQYF
TRBV18,NA,TRBJ2-7,TRBD2,TGTGCCAGCTCGCCTCGGGCTAGCGGGAATTTCCACGAGCAGTACTTC,CASSPRASGNFHEQYF
TRBV27,NA,TRBJ2-7,NA,TGTGCCAGCAGTTTTAGGGGCGGGAAGTCGGGCTACGAGCAGTACTTC,CASSFRGGKSGYEQYF
TRBV27,NA,TRBJ1-2,NA,TGTGCCAGCAGTTTAGACGGAGTTACTTATGGCTACACCTTC,CASSLDGVTYGYTF
TRBV11-2,NA,TRBJ1-4,TRBD1,TGTGCCAGCAGCGCGGACACCGGAACGGACAGGGATAATGAAAAACTGTTTTTT,CASSADTGTDRDNEKLFF
TRBV7-3,NA,TRBJ2-1,NA,TGTGCCAGCGACCGCGGGGTGGCCTACAATGAGCAGTTCTTC,CASDRGVAYNEQFF
TRBV4-1,NA,TRBJ1-4,NA,TGCGCCAGCAGCCAAGTCGGGCCGGGGGGGGCTAATGAAAAACTGTTTTTT,CASSQVGPGGANEKLFF
TRBV5-1,NA,TRBJ2-1,NA,TGCGCCAGCAGCTTCAGGAGCGGCGAGCAGTTCTTC,CASSFRSGEQFF
TRBV10-2,NA,TRBJ2-5,TRBD2,TGCGCCAGCAGGGGACTAGCGGGAGTAGAGACCCAGTACTTC,CASRGLAGVETQYF
TRBV27,NA,TRBJ2-7,NA,TGTGCCAGCAGTTTAGGAGGAGGCGAGCAGTACTTC,CASSLGGGEQYF
TRBV5-4,once,TRBJ2-7,TRBD1,TGTGCCAGCAGCTTAGACAGGGTCCCCTACGAGCAGTACTTC,CASSLDRVPYEQYF
TRBV5-6,few,TRBJ2-3,TRBD2,TGTGCCAGCAGATTTGGACTAGCGGGTTACACAGATACGCAGTATTTT,CASRFGLAGYTDTQYF